The entry that follows covers one T cell receptor (beta chain) sequence. What it recognizes is unknown. The source of the sample is a study of Ad26.COV2.S vaccination and SARS-CoV-2 variants. Broader study findings: Vaccine and placebo recipients had comparable breadth of non-spike TCRs. Individuals receiving vaccine had higher spike-specific TCR breadth than placebo recipients did.

The treatment is: about 20 received Ad26.COV2.S at low or high dose, single or two shots; about 5 received placebo; per-sample allocation not given. Sampling was done on day 63 after the first vaccine or placebo injection. Boston supplied an adult donor aged 18-55 years. The germline V gene has CDR1 SGHAT and CDR2 FQNNGV. V was cut by 4 bases and J by 8 bases, with 23 bases left in between. This CDR3 contains 16 residues. Assay used: immunoSEQ multiplex PCR; TCRdb lists only in-frame clones, some missing. The table shows roughly 300,000 clones, with more than 85% occurring only once. This chain joins TRBV11-2 and TRBJ1-2; D might be TRBD1 (6 bases). The sequence was obtained from a person between 18 and 59 years old who received the Ad26.COV2.S COVID-19 vaccine or a placebo. The sequencing used peripheral blood, collected in a trial of Ad26.COV2.S vaccine versus placebo. CDR3 sequence reads: CASSYPPGQGVGGYTF. The CDR3 nucleotides are TGTGCCAGCAGCTACCCACCGGGACAAGGAGTCGGGGGCTACACCTTC.